This record covers a single TCR beta chain. Its antigen remains unknown. CDR3 length: 15 residues. Trimming removed 4 bases at V and 3 bases at J, with 10 bases between. CDR1 is SNHLY, CDR2 FYNNEI, per germline. The record originates from a study of T cell responses to AZD1222 COVID-19 vaccine. Findings and limits, study-wide: Spike-specific TCR depth and breadth grew after two AZD1222 doses. Donor demographics were predominantly white British with a female majority; clonal diversity may be underestimated. Nearly half of unique spike-specific TCRs reportedly avoided B.1.351 and B.1.1.7 mutated regions. Among vaccine-associated CD4 TCRs, coverage spanned spike, with dominance at 160-218 and 743-854.

Here immunoSEQ multiplex PCR was the method, and the copy in TCRdb shows in-frame clones only, minus some. The table includes 200,000 to 250,000 clones, 90% to 95% detected once. The gene calls are TRBV2 and TRBJ1-6, with D perhaps TRBD1 (5 bases). The sample here was peripheral blood, taken on day 0 of MenACWY control vaccination. The receptor was derived from an adult in good health. The CDR3 region has the DNA TGTGCCAGCAGTGGAAGACAGATCTATAATTCACCCCTCCACTTT. This sequence encodes CASSGRQIYNSPLHF. The full variable domain, rest sourced from reference TRBV2 and TRBJ1-6, is EPEVTQTPSHQVTQMGQEVILRCVPISNHLYFYWYRQILGQKVEFLVSFYNNEISEKSEIFDDQFSVERPDGSNFTLKIRSTKLEDSAMYFCASSGRQIYNSPLHFGNGTRLTVT.